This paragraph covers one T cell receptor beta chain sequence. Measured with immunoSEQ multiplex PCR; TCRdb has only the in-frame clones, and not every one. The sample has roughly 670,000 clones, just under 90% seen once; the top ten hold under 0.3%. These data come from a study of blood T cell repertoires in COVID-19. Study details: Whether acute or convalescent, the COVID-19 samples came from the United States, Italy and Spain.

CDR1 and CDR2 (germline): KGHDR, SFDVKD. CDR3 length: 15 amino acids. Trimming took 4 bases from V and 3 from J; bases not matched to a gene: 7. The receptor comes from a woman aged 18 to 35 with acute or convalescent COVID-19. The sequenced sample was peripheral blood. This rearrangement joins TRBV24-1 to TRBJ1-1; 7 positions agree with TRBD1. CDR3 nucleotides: TGTGCCACCAGTGACCCAAACAGGGGTGACACTGAAGCTTTCTTT. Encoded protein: CATSDPNRGDTEAFF.